Each of the 14 T cell receptor beta chains below was sequenced from the same sample in a study of blood T cell repertoires in COVID-19. Method: immunoSEQ multiplex PCR; TCRdb's copy keeps in-frame clones and lacks some. The top ten clones hold roughly 3.7% of a sample with about 150,000 clones, roughly four fifths of them seen once. What was sequenced was peripheral blood. These receptors were collected from a woman of 80 years or more with acute or convalescent COVID-19.

The J gene is TRBJ1-1, the V gene TRBV7-3; D is undetermined. V dropped 5 bases and J dropped 5 bases, with 12 bases sitting between them. The CDR3 runs 13 residues. Germline V gene sequence: CDR1 SGHTA, CDR2 FQGTGA. The CDR3 loop reads CASSPGRGTEAFF. The CDR3, as DNA: TGTGCCAGCAGCCCCGGTCGGGGAACTGAAGCTTTCTTT.

The CDR3 protein is CASSSGGYSGTEAFF. The CDR3 DNA sequence: TGTGCCAGCTCGTCCGGAGGTTATAGTGGCACTGAAGCTTTCTTT. The rearrangement joins TRBV18 to TRBJ1-1; D call uncertain. This CDR3 is 15 amino acids long. V lost 6 bases and J lost 4, with 18 bases in between. The germline CDR1 and CDR2 sequences are KGHSH and LQKENI.

The CDR3 nucleotides read TGTGCCTGGGTGGGGACTAGCGGCCTCGAGCAGTACTTC. Translated: CAWVGTSGLEQYF. The genes are TRBV30 and TRBJ2-7; 11 positions agree with TRBD2. V shed 5 bases and J 6 bases; nucleotides not matched to a gene: 6. The CDR3 extends over 13 amino acids. Germline V CDR1 and CDR2: GTSNPN, SVGIG (reference sequence).

This clone appeared once. The chain employs TRBV6-6 and TRBJ1-2; a weak D match, TRBD1 (5 bases). There are 14 residues in the CDR3. Between the trimmed V and J ends, which lost 0 bases and 4 bases, there was a span of 9 bases. Germline lookup yields CDR1 MNHNY and CDR2 SVGAGI (reference sequence). As DNA, the CDR3 is TGTGCCAGCAGTTACTCGGGGAGGGGCTATGGCTACACCTTC. This codes for CASSYSGRGYGYTF.

The rearrangement links TRBV3-1 (or the pseudogene TRBV3-2) to TRBJ1-2; D might be TRBD1 (6 bases). V was cut by 4 bases and J by 2 bases, with 11 bases left in between. Germline-derived CDR1 and CDR2 are LGHDT and YNNKEL (reference sequence). The CDR3 spans 14 residues. The CDR3 reads CASSRRGSNYGYTF. The CDR3 bases are TGTGCCAGCAGCCGCAGGGGTTCCAACTATGGCTACACCTTC.

For this clone: The germline gene is not matched at one end of the junction; a read error may be the cause. This chain links TRBV6-5 with TRBJ1-6; 10 nucleotides agree with TRBD1. This CDR3 has 13 residues. Germline V CDR1 and CDR2: MNHEY, SVGAGI. The CDR3 sequence: CASRRDQTGGLLF. CDR3 coding DNA: TGTGCCAGCAGGCGCGACCAGACAGGGGGCCTCCTCTTT.

The rearrangement links TRBV6-6 to TRBJ1-1; the match to TRBD1 covers 7 bases. Germline V lookup: CDR1 MNHNY, CDR2 SVGAGI (reference sequence). This CDR3 spans 16 amino acids. V shed 7 bases, J shed 1 base, and the junction held 12 bases outside the gene matches. The chain's CDR3 is CASTIPPRQGNTEAFF. The CDR3 DNA reads as TGTGCCAGCACCATACCGCCCCGACAGGGGAACACTGAAGCTTTCTTT.

In this sample, this clone turned up a few times. The chain joins TRBV3-1 (or the pseudogene TRBV3-2) to TRBJ2-7; TRBD2 matches at 12 bases. The ends lost 3 bases at V and 1 base at J; junction bases unmatched: 7. This CDR3 is 17 amino acids long. The germline V gene encodes CDR1 LGHDT and CDR2 YNNKEL (reference sequence). CDR3: CASSHPPLAGGSYEQYF. CDR3 in DNA: TGTGCCAGCAGCCACCCCCCCCTAGCGGGAGGGTCCTACGAGCAGTACTTC.

The chain recombines TRBV30 with TRBJ1-3; a possible D gene is TRBD1 (5 bases). The V end lost 1 base, the J end lost 0 bases, and 10 bases lay between the germline ends. The CDR3 contains 15 residues. CDR1 GTSNPN and CDR2 SVGIG come from the germline V gene (reference sequence). DNA of the CDR3: TGTGCCTGGAGTGGGGGCGGCGGCTCTGGAAACACCATATATTTT. It translates to CAWSGGGGSGNTIYF.

This clone was picked up one time. This sequence joins TRBV7-9 and TRBJ2-2; 10 positions agree with TRBD2. The V segment lost 3 bases and the J segment 4 bases; nucleotides outside the gene matches: 5. Germline CDR1 and CDR2: SEHNR and FQNEAQ (reference sequence). The CDR3 runs to 16 residues. The CDR3 sequence is CASSFPSGRGTGELFF. CDR3 sequence (DNA): TGTGCCAGCAGCTTCCCCAGCGGGAGGGGCACCGGGGAGCTGTTTTTT.

This clone was observed a few times. The CDR3 region has the DNA TGTGCCAGCAGCTTAGGGCGGGGGCCCGGAACTGAAGCTTTCTTT. Translation: CASSLGRGPGTEAFF. The V and J genes are TRBV7-8 and TRBJ1-1, with a tentative D call TRBD1 (6 bases). Germline V gene sequence: CDR1 SGHVS, CDR2 FQNEAQ. The CDR3 sequence is 15 residues long. V gave up 1 base and J gave up 5 bases, with 14 bases separating them.

The J gene is TRBJ2-1, the V gene TRBV5-1, with 12 positions matching TRBD2. The germline gives CDR1 SGHRS, CDR2 YFSETQ. The V gene end was trimmed by 4 bases and the J gene end by 6 bases; junction bases not matched to a gene: 5. The CDR3 extends over 15 amino acids. The CDR3 DNA sequence: TGCGCCAGCAGCCCCGGGACTAGCGGGTTCAATGAGCAGTTCTTC. Amino acids: CASSPGTSGFNEQFF.

The chain combines TRBV14 with TRBJ1-4; no definite D call. Germline CDR1 and CDR2: SGHDN and FVKESK. The CDR3 extends over 16 amino acids. V was shortened by 0 bases and J by 3 bases, with 11 bases between the two germline ends. The CDR3 DNA sequence: TGTGCCAGCAGCCAAGAGGGCCCCGAAGCTAATGAAAAACTGTTTTTT. Translation gives CASSQEGPEANEKLFF. Full variable domain (outside the CDR3, taken from reference TRBV14 and TRBJ1-4): EAGVTQFPSHSVIEKGQTVTLRCDPISGHDNLYWYRRVMGKEIKFLLHFVKESKQDESGMPNNRFLAERTGGTYSTLKVQPAELEDSGVYFCASSQEGPEANEKLFFGSGTQLSVL.

The V call is TRBV27, the J call TRBJ1-5; 8 bases line up with TRBD1. V lost 2 bases, J lost 5 bases, and 5 bases stayed unmatched. Germline CDR1 and CDR2: MNHEY and SMNVEV (reference sequence). The CDR3 loop spans 15 amino acids. The CDR3 protein is CASSLNRGLDQPQHF. The CDR3 DNA sequence: TGTGCCAGCAGTTTAAACAGGGGGTTAGATCAGCCCCAGCATTTT.